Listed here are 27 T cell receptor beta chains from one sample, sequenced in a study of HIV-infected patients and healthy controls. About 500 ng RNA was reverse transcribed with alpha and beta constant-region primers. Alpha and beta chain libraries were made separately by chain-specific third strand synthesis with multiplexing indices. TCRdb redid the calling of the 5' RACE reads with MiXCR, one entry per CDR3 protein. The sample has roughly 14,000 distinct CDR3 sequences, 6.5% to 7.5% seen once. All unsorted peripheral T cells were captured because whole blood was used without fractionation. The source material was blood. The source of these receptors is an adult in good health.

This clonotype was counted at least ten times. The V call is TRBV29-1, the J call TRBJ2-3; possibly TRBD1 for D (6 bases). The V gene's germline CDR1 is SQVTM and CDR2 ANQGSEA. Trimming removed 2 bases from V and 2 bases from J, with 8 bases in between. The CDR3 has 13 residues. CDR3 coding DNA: TGCAGCGTTGAACAGGGGCCCACAGATACGCAGTATTTT. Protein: CSVEQGPTDTQYF.

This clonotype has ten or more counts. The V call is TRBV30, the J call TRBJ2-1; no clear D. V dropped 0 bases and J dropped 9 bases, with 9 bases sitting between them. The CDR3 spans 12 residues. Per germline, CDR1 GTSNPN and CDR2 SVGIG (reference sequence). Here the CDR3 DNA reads TGTGCCTGGAGTGTACGAGGATCTGAGCAGTTCTTC. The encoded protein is CAWSVRGSEQFF.

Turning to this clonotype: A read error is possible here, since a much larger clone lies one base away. The CDR3 protein is CASSDGTWGTDTQYF. The CDR3 DNA sequence: TGTGCCAGCAGTGACGGCACATGGGGCACAGATACGCAGTATTTT. The chain has TRBV6-4 and TRBJ2-3; the D is unclear. V lost 2 bases and J 1 base, leaving 10 bases between the germline ends. CDR3 length: 15 residues. Germline CDR1 is MRHNA and CDR2 is SNTAGT.

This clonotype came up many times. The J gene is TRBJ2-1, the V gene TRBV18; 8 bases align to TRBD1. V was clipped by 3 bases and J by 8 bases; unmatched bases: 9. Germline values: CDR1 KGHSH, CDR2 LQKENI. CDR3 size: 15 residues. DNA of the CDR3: TGTGCCAGCTCACCCACTCAGGACAGGGCCCATGAGCAGTTCTTC. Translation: CASSPTQDRAHEQFF. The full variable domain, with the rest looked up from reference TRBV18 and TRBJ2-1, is NAGVMQNPRHLVRRRGQEARLRCSPMKGHSHVYWYRQLPEEGLKFMVYLQKENIIDESGMPKERFSAEFPKEGPSILRIQQVVRGDSAAYFCASSPTQDRAHEQFFGPGTRLTVL.

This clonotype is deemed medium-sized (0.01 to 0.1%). The chain's CDR3 is CASSIGGFTEAFF. As DNA, the CDR3 is TGTGCCAGTAGTATAGGAGGGTTCACTGAAGCTTTCTTT. The V call is TRBV19, the J call TRBJ1-1; D not resolved. The CDR3 consists of 13 residues. In germline, CDR1 is LNHDA, CDR2 SQIVND (reference sequence). V dropped 1 base and J dropped 4 bases, with 7 bases sitting between them.

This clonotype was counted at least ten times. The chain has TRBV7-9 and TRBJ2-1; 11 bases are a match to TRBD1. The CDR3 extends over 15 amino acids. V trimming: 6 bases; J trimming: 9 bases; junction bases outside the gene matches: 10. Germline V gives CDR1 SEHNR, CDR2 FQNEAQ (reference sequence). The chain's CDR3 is CASSPGTGGLIEQFF. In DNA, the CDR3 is TGTGCCAGCAGTCCCGGGACAGGGGGTTTGATTGAGCAGTTCTTC.

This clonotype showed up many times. CDR3 region: CASSLPDLGGNTIYF. CDR3 bases: TGTGCCAGCAGCTTGCCGGACCTGGGTGGAAACACCATATATTTT. The gene calls are TRBV5-6 and TRBJ1-3, with unresolved D. This CDR3 contains 15 residues. In germline, CDR1 is SGHDT, CDR2 YYEEEE. V was cut by 1 base and J by 3 bases, with 11 bases left in between.

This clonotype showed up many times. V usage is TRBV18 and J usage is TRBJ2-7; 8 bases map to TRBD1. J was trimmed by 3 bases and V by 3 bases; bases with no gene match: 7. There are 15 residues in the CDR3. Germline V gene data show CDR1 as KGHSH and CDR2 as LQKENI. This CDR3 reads CASSPLQGDLYEQYF. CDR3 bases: TGTGCCAGCTCACCGTTACAGGGGGATCTCTACGAGCAGTACTTC.

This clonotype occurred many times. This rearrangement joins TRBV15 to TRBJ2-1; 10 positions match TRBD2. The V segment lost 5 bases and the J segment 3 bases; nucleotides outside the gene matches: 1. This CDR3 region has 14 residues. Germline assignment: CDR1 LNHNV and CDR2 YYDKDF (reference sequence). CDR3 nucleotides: TGTGCCACCAGCGGACTAGCGGACTACAATGAGCAGTTCTTC. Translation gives CATSGLADYNEQFF.

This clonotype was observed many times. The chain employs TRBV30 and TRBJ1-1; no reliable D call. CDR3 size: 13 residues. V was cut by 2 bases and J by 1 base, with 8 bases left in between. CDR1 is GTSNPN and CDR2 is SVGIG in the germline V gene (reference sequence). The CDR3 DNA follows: TGTGCCTGGAGTTCGTCAGAGAACACTGAAGCTTTCTTT. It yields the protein CAWSSSENTEAFF. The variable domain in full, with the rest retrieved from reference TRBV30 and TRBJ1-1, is SQTIHQWPATLVQPVGSPLSLECTVEGTSNPNLYWYRQAAGRGLQLLFYSVGIGQISSEVPQNLSASRPQDRQFILSSKKLLLSDSGFYLCAWSSSENTEAFFGQGTRLTVV.

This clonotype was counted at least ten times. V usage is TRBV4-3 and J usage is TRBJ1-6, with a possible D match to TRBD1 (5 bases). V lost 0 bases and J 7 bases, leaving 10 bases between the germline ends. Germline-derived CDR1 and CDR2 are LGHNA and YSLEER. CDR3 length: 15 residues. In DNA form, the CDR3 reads TGCGCCAGCAGCCAAGAGGGCCAGGGCAATTCACCCCTCCACTTT. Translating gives CASSQEGQGNSPLHF.

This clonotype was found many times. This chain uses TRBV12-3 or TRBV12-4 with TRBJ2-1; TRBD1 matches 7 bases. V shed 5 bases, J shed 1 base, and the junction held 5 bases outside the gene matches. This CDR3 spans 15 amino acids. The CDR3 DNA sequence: TGTGCCAGCAGTGAGACAGGGAAATCCTACAATGAGCAGTTCTTC. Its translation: CASSETGKSYNEQFF.

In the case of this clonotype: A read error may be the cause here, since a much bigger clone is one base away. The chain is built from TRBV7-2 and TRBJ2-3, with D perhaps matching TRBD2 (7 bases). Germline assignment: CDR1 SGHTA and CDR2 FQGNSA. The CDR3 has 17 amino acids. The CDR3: CASSVGGGRIRPDKQYF. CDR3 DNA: TGTGCCAGCAGTGTAGGGGGGGGGAGAATTCGGCCGGATAAGCAGTATTTT.

The CDR3 loop reads CASSQDLTDNSPLHF. CDR3 coding DNA: TGTGCCAGCAGCCAAGATTTGACCGATAATTCACCCCTCCACTTT. The rearrangement joins TRBV14 to TRBJ1-6; D is undetermined. Germline V gives CDR1 SGHDN, CDR2 FVKESK. V was clipped by 0 bases and J by 5 bases, with 8 bases between them. CDR3 length: 15 residues.

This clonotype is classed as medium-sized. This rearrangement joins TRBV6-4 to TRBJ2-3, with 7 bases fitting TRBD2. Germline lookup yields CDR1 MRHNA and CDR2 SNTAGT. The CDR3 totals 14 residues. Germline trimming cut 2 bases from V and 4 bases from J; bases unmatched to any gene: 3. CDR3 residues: CASSDAGEADTQYF. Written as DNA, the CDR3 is TGTGCCAGCAGTGACGCGGGGGAGGCAGATACGCAGTATTTT.

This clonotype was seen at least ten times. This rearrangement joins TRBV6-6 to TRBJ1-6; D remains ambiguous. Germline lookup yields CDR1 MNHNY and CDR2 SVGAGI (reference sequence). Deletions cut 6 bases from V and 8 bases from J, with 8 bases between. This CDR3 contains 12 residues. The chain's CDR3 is CASRVIDSPLHF. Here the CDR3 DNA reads TGTGCCAGCAGGGTGATAGATTCACCCCTCCACTTT.

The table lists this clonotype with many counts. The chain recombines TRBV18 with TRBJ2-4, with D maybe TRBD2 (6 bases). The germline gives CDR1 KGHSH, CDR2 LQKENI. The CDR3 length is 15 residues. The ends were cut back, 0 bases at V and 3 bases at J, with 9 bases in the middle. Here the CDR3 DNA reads TGTGCCAGCTCACCACCGATTAGCGGCAAAAACATTCAGTACTTC. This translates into CASSPPISGKNIQYF.

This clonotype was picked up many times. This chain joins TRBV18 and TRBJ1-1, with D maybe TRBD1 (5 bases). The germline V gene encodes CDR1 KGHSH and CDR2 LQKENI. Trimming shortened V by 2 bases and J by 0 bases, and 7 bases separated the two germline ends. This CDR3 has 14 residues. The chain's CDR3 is CASSPGTVNTEAFF. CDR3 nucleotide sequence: TGTGCCAGCTCACCAGGGACGGTGAACACTGAAGCTTTCTTT.

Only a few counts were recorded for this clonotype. CDR3 bases: TGTGCCAGCAGCTTATCTGAGACCCAGTACTTC. It encodes CASSLSETQYF. The chain has TRBV5-4 and TRBJ2-5; D gene ambiguous. Germline lookup yields CDR1 SGHNT and CDR2 YYREEE (reference sequence). Trimming shortened V by 2 bases and J by 5 bases, and 4 bases separated the two germline ends. The CDR3 spans 11 residues. Together with reference TRBV5-4 and TRBJ2-5, the CDR3 gives the full variable domain: ETGVTQSPTHLIKTRGQQVTLRCSSQSGHNTVSWYQQALGQGPQFIFQYYREEENGRGNFPPRFSGLQFPNYSSELNVNALELDDSALYLCASSLSETQYFGPGTRLLVL.

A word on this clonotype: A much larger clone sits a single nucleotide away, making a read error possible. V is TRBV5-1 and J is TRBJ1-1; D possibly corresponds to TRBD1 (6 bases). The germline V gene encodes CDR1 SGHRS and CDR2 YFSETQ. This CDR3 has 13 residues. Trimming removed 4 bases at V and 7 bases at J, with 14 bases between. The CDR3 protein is CASSLGAGSEAFF. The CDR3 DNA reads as TGCGCCAGCAGCCTGGGGGCTGGTAGTGAAGCTTTCTTT.

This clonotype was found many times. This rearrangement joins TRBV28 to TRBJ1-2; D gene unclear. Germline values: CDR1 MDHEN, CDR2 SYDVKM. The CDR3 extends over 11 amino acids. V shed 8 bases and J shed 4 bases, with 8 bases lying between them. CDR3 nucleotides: TGTGCCAGCGGACTACCCTATGGCTACACCTTC. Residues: CASGLPYGYTF.

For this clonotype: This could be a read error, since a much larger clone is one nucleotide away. CDR3 residues: CASSFERPDTGDLFF. In DNA form, the CDR3 reads TGTGCCAGCAGCTTTGAGCGACCAGACACCGGGGATCTGTTTTTT. The chain uses TRBV5-6 and TRBJ2-2; possible D gene TRBD2, 5 bases. Germline CDR1 is SGHDT and CDR2 is YYEEEE. This CDR3 spans 15 amino acids.

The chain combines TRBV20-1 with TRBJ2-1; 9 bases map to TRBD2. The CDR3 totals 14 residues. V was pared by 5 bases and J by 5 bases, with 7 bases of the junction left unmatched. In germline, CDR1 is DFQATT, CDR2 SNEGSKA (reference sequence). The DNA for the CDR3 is TGCAGTGCTCTGACCGGGACTAGCCACAATGAGCAGTTCTTC. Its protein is CSALTGTSHNEQFF.

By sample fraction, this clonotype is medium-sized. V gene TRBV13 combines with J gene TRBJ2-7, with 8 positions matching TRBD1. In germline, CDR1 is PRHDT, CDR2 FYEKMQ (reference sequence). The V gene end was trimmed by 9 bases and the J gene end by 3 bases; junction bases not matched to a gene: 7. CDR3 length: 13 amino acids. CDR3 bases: TGTGCCAGTTCTGGACAGGGCGGCTACGAGCAGTACTTC. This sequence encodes CASSGQGGYEQYF.

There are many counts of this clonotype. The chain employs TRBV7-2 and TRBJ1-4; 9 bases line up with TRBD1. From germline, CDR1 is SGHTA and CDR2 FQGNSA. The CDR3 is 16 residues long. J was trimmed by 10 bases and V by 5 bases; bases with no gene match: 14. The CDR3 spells CASSPFGQGKRRKLFF. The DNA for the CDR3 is TGTGCCAGCAGCCCCTTCGGACAGGGGAAGAGGCGAAAACTGTTTTTT.

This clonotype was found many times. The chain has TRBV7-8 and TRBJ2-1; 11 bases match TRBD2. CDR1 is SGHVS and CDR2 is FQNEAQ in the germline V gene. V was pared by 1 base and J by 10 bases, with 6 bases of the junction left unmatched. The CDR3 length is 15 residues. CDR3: CASSLVAGGRGEQFF. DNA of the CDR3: TGTGCCAGCAGCTTAGTAGCGGGAGGGAGAGGAGAGCAGTTCTTC.

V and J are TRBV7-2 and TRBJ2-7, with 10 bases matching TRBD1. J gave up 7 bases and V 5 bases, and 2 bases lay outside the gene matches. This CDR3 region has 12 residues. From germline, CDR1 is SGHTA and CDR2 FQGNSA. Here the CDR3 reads CASSMDRGEQYF. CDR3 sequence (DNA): TGTGCCAGCAGCATGGACAGGGGGGAGCAGTACTTC.